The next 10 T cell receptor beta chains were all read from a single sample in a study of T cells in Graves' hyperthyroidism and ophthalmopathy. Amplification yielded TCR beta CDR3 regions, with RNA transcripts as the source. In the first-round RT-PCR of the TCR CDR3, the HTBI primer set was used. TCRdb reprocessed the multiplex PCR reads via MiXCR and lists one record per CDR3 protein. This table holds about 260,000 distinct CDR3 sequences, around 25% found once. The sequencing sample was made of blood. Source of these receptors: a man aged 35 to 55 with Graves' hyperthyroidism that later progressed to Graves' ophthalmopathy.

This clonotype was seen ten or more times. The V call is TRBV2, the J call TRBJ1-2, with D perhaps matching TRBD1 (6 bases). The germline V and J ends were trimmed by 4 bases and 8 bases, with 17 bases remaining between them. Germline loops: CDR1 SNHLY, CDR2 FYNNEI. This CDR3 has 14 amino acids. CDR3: CASSVEQGGDGYTF. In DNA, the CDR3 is TGTGCCAGCAGTGTGGAACAGGGAGGAGACGGCTACACCTTC.

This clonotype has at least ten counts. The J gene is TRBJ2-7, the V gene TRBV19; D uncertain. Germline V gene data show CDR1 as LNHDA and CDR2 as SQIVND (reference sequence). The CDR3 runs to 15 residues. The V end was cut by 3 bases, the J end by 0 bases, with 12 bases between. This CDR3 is CASSISWGDSYEQYF. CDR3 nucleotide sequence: TGTGCCAGTAGTATTTCCTGGGGTGACTCCTACGAGCAGTACTTC.

The DNA for the CDR3 is TGTGCCAGCAGTTCAGGGGGCGCGGGGAAGTACTTC. Its protein product is CASSSGGAGKYF. The genes are TRBV2 and TRBJ2-7; 8 bases are a match to TRBD1. The CDR3 has 12 amino acids. Germline V gene lookup returns CDR1 SNHLY and CDR2 FYNNEI. Trimming cost V 5 bases and J 11 bases; bases outside gene matches: 8.

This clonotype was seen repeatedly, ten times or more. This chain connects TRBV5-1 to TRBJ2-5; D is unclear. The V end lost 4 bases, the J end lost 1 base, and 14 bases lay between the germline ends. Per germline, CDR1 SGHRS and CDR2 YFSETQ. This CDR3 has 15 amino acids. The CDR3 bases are TGCGCCAGCAGCAAAGACCGGGCCGGCCAAGAGACCCAGTACTTC. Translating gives CASSKDRAGQETQYF. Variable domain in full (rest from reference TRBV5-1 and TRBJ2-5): KAGVTQTPRYLIKTRGQQVTLSCSPISGHRSVSWYQQTPGQGLQFLFEYFSETQRNKGNFPGRFSGRQFSNSRSEMNVSTLELGDSALYLCASSKDRAGQETQYFGPGTRLLVL.

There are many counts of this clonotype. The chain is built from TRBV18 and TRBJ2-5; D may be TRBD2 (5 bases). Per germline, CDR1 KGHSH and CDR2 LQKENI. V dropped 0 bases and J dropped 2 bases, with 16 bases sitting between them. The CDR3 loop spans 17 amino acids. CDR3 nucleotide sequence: TGTGCCAGCTCACCACCGTCGGCTACACGGACTCAAGAGACCCAGTACTTC. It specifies CASSPPSATRTQETQYF.

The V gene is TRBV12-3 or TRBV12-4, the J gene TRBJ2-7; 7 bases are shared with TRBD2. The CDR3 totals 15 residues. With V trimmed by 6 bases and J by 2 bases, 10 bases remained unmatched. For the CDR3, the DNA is TGTGCCAGCAGCCTAGAAGCGGGACTCACCTACGAGCAGTACTTC. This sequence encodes CASSLEAGLTYEQYF.

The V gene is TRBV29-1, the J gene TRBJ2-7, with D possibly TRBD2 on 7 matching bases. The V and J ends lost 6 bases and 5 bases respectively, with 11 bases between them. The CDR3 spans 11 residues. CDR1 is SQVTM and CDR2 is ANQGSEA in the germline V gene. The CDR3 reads CSVGGGNEQYF. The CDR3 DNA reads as TGCAGCGTGGGAGGGGGTAACGAGCAGTACTTC.

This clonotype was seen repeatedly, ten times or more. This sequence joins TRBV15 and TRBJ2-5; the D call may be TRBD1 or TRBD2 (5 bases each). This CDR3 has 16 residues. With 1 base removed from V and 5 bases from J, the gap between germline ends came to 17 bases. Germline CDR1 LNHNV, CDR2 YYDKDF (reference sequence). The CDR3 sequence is CATSRGGRGAGETQYF. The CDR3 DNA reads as TGTGCCACCAGCAGAGGGGGCCGAGGGGCTGGGGAGACCCAGTACTTC.

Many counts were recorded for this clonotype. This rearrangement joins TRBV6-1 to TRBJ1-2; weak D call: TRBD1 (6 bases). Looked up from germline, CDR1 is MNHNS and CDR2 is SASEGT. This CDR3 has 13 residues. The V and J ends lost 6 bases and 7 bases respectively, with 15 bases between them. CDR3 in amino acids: CASSPIPRGGYTF. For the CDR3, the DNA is TGTGCCAGCAGCCCCATACCCAGGGGTGGCTACACCTTC.

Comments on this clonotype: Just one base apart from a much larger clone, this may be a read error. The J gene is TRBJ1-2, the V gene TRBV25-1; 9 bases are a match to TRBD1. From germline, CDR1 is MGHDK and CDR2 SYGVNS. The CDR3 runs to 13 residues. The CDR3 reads CGSSWTGADGYTF. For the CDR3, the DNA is TGTGGCAGCAGCTGGACAGGGGCCGACGGCTACACCTTC.